Reported below is one TCR beta chain. Antigen: not known. Enrollment shut out patients with autoimmune disease history or systemic immunosuppression. This entry belongs to a study of OX40 agonist ivuxolimab in advanced cancers. Study details: Administration of intravenous ivuxolimab to patients occurred every 2 weeks at 0.01 to 10 mg/kg. Cohort: roughly 80% men, mean age 60, aged roughly 23 to 79.

Assay: immunoSEQ multiplex PCR; the TCRdb copy retains only in-frame clones and omits some. There are about 48,000 clones in the sample; around 87% occur only once, and under 2.5% lies in the top ten. The CDR3 contains 13 residues. Trimming cost V 7 bases and J 1 base, with 10 bases left between them. Germline V gives CDR1 SNHLY, CDR2 FYNNEI. Findings and caveats of the study: Among the nonresponders, some also had low normalized T-cell clonal expansion.

The source of this sequence is an adult with an advanced solid tumor such as melanoma, head and neck, liver or kidney cancer. Sequenced here: CD4+ or CD8+ T cells sorted from blood, sampled in a trial of the OX40 agonist ivuxolimab. The genes are TRBV2 and TRBJ1-2; possible D gene TRBD1, 6 bases. CDR3 DNA: TGTGCCAGCAAGGGGGGCAGTAACTATGGCTACACCTTC. The encoded protein is CASKGGSNYGYTF.